This entry concerns a single T cell receptor beta chain. The entry originates in a study of blood T cell repertoires in COVID-19. Study information: Collection of acute and convalescent COVID-19 samples took place in the United States, Italy and Spain. PBMCs, B-cell-depleted T cells, or T cells were the source of the cDNA or gDNA that made up the material.

Patients of the Seattle cohort, enrolled during active infection, were followed longitudinally. This CDR3 region has 12 residues. Germline CDR1 reads GTSNPN; CDR2 reads SVGIG (reference sequence). The ends lost 1 base at V and 9 bases at J; junction bases unmatched: 5. As handled by the study authors: Estimation of nucleated cell counts was performed using reference gene primer amplification. Sequencing was performed with immunoSEQ multiplex PCR; in TCRdb, only in-frame clones are kept and a portion is missing. The V and J calls and clone size come from that table; D and trimming were worked out from the DNA. The sample records approximately 140,000 clones, 88% being singletons.

The gene calls are TRBV30 and TRBJ2-7, with TRBD1 identical over 8 bases. This clonotype was obtained from a human donor with COVID-19, enrolled during active disease. The donor label of this sample is uncertain. Sequencing was carried out using peripheral blood. The CDR3 sequence is CAWSGGTGPQYF. CDR3 in DNA: TGTGCCTGGAGTGGAGGGACAGGCCCGCAGTACTTC.